These 29 T cell receptor beta chains share one sample of origin, sequenced in a study of cytomegalovirus exposure and HLA in healthy donors (dated by TCRdb to the late 2010s). Receptors were amplified or captured by the immunoSEQ multiplex PCR assay. For the multiplex PCR, a mixture combining 60 forward primers for TCR Vbeta segments and 13 reverse primers for TCR Jbeta segments was used. TCRdb carries this immuneACCESS record with in-frame sequences only. Its versions omit some clonotypes, under half of them owing to an unresolved V gene in the studies checked, with the rest unexplained. The sample contains about 160,000 clones, more than 80% of them found a single time. Approximately 2.2% of the sample goes to the ten largest clones. Sequenced: PBMCs. These receptors all stem from a male donor in good health and CMV-seronegative.

The rearrangement links TRBV12-2 to TRBJ2-1; the D call of TRBD2 is as the table states it, not checked on the DNA. TRBV12-2 represents a pseudogene. The CDR3 is 15 amino acids. The CDR3 protein is CASRLLDGGEVEQFF. The CDR3 nucleotides are TGTGCAAGTCGCTTATTAGATGGGGGGGAGGTTGAGCAGTTCTTC.

The chain joins TRBV28 to TRBJ1-5; TRBD1 matches 7 bases. This CDR3 spans 14 amino acids. V was clipped by 5 bases and J by 6 bases; unmatched bases: 7. Germline assignment: CDR1 MDHEN and CDR2 SYDVKM. This CDR3 reads CASSLTGAAQPQHF. In DNA, the CDR3 is TGTGCCAGCAGTCTCACAGGGGCGGCTCAGCCCCAGCATTTT.

CDR3: CASSPRYPAGNTGELFF. CDR3 nucleotide sequence: TGTGCCAGCTCACCAAGGTACCCGGCAGGGAACACCGGGGAGCTGTTTTTT. The rearrangement links TRBV18 to TRBJ2-2; D not certain. V lost 2 bases, J lost 1 base, and 14 bases lay in between. This CDR3 spans 17 amino acids. Germline CDR1 and CDR2: KGHSH and LQKENI.

The J gene is TRBJ1-4, the V gene TRBV25-1; TRBD1 matches at 9 bases. The CDR3 is made up of 15 amino acids. Germline lookup yields CDR1 MGHDK and CDR2 SYGVNS. Germline trimming cut 5 bases from V and 7 bases from J; bases unmatched to any gene: 8. The CDR3 bases are TGTGCCAGCAGTTCCACAGGGGGCGCGGGTGAAAAACTGTTTTTT. The encoded protein is CASSSTGGAGEKLFF.

The V call is TRBV2, the J call TRBJ2-7; the match to TRBD2 covers 7 bases. V dropped 5 bases and J dropped 2; count of bases not matched to a gene: 9. This CDR3 spans 15 amino acids. In germline, CDR1 is SNHLY, CDR2 FYNNEI. CDR3 bases: TGTGCCAGCAGTAATGACGGTGGGAGGGCCTACGAGCAGTACTTC. Translation gives CASSNDGGRAYEQYF.

This sequence joins TRBV28 and TRBJ2-7; weak D call: TRBD1 (5 bases). Germline V gene data show CDR1 as MDHEN and CDR2 as SYDVKM. V shed 2 bases and J shed 5 bases, with 16 bases lying between them. This CDR3 has 15 amino acids. The DNA of the CDR3 is TGTGCCAGCAGTTTAATTCGACCTAAGGGGAACGAGCAGTACTTC. Protein: CASSLIRPKGNEQYF. The entire variable domain, with the rest obtained from reference TRBV28 and TRBJ2-7, is as follows: DVKVTQSSRYLVKRTGEKVFLECVQDMDHENMFWYRQDPGLGLRLIYFSYDVKMKEKGDIPEGYSVSREKKERFSLILESASTNQTSMYLCASSLIRPKGNEQYFGPGTRLTVT.

This clone was seen once. The V gene is TRBV7-8, the J gene TRBJ2-2, with 10 bases identical to TRBD2. Germline V gene data show CDR1 as SGHVS and CDR2 as FQNEAQ. This CDR3 spans 16 amino acids. With V trimmed by 5 bases and J by 7 bases, 10 bases remained unmatched. The CDR3 loop reads CASSVSTSGMFGELFF. The DNA of the CDR3 is TGTGCCAGCAGCGTTAGCACTAGCGGGATGTTCGGGGAGCTGTTTTTT.

V and J are TRBV5-1 and TRBJ2-7, with D possibly matching TRBD1 (6 bases). V lost 0 bases and J lost 0, with 10 bases in between. CDR1 is SGHRS and CDR2 is YFSETQ in the germline V gene. This CDR3 region has 15 residues. The DNA for the CDR3 is TGCGCCAGCAGCTTGGCCGGACAGAGCTCCTACGAGCAGTACTTC. Protein product: CASSLAGQSSYEQYF.

The rearrangement links TRBV7-9 to TRBJ1-4; no clear D gene. CDR3 length equals 15 residues. Per the germline V gene, CDR1 is SEHNR and CDR2 is FQNEAQ (reference sequence). V was cut by 5 bases and J by 8 bases, with 18 bases left in between. In nucleotides, the CDR3 is TGTGCCAGCAGCGTATCGGACCCATCGGGGGAAAAACTGTTTTTT. Protein product: CASSVSDPSGEKLFF.

The gene calls are TRBV10-3 and TRBJ2-5; 8 positions match TRBD2. V lost 3 bases, J lost 0 bases, and 9 bases stayed unmatched. The CDR3 covers 17 residues. Germline CDR1 is ENHRY and CDR2 is SYGVKD. The CDR3 here is CAISDPGGGTYQETQYF. CDR3 in DNA: TGTGCCATCAGTGATCCCGGGGGGGGAACCTACCAAGAGACCCAGTACTTC.

To note about this clone: Mismatch with germline at one junction end may stem from a read error. CDR3 sequence: CASSPAATSDEQYF. The CDR3 DNA follows: TGCGCCAGCAGCCCGGCAGCGACCTCCGACGAGCAGTACTTC. This chain joins TRBV4-1 and TRBJ2-7; D call uncertain. Germline values: CDR1 MGHRA, CDR2 YSYEKL. The CDR3 contains 14 residues.

The chain joins TRBV6-1 to TRBJ2-3, with TRBD1 identical over 11 bases. This CDR3 spans 16 amino acids. Germline V gives CDR1 MNHNS, CDR2 SASEGT. V shed 1 base and J 2 bases; nucleotides not matched to a gene: 2. The CDR3 DNA sequence: TGTGCCAGCAGTGAAGGGACAGGGGGCGTCACAGATACGCAGTATTTT. Translated: CASSEGTGGVTDTQYF.

This CDR3 reads CASSLASRGRSTDTQYF. CDR3 in DNA: TGTGCCAGCAGCTTGGCCTCAAGGGGTAGGAGCACAGATACGCAGTATTTT. V and J are TRBV5-6 and TRBJ2-3; perhaps TRBD1 as D (5 bases). Per germline, CDR1 SGHDT and CDR2 YYEEEE. The V end lost 0 bases, the J end lost 0 bases, and 14 bases lay between the germline ends. This CDR3 contains 17 residues. Full variable domain (outside the CDR3, taken from reference TRBV5-6 and TRBJ2-3): DAGVTQSPTHLIKTRGQQVTLRCSPKSGHDTVSWYQQALGQGPQFIFQYYEEEERQRGNFPDRFSGHQFPNYSSELNVNALLLGDSALYLCASSLASRGRSTDTQYFGPGTRLTVL.

The chain links TRBV28 to TRBJ2-7; possibly TRBD2 for D (6 bases). Germline CDR1 and CDR2: MDHEN and SYDVKM. CDR3 length: 15 amino acids. The ends were cut back, 3 bases at V and 2 bases at J, with 14 bases in the middle. The CDR3 DNA reads TGTGCCAGCAGTTTGGAGGGGAAGAGGGCCTACGAGCAGTACTTC. Translated, it gives CASSLEGKRAYEQYF.

The V and J genes are TRBV7-2 and TRBJ2-5; D ambiguous. The tail of the sequence fits TRBJ2-7 better, so the J call may be wrong. Germline lookup yields CDR1 SGHTA and CDR2 FQGNSA. The CDR3 extends over 13 amino acids. CDR3 DNA: TGTGCCAGCAGCTTAAACGAGGACTACGAGCAGTACTTC. Its protein is CASSLNEDYEQYF.

The chain carries TRBV18 and TRBJ1-3; unclear D gene. This CDR3 is built from 16 residues. Germline V lookup: CDR1 KGHSH, CDR2 LQKENI. The V and J ends lost 2 bases and 0 bases respectively, with 11 bases between them. The CDR3 DNA is TGTGCCAGCTCACCAGAGCCTCCCCTCTCTGGAAACACCATATATTTT. It translates to CASSPEPPLSGNTIYF.

V gene TRBV5-1 combines with J gene TRBJ1-1; D unresolved. With 4 bases removed from V and 1 base from J, the gap between germline ends came to 8 bases. This CDR3 region has 13 residues. CDR1 and CDR2 from the germline V gene are SGHRS and YFSETQ. CDR3 sequence: CASSPPRNTEAFF. The CDR3 nucleotides read TGCGCCAGCAGCCCTCCCCGGAACACTGAAGCTTTCTTT.

This clone is a singleton in its sample. The V and J genes are TRBV13 and TRBJ2-7; perhaps TRBD1 as D (6 bases). CDR1 is PRHDT, CDR2 FYEKMQ, per germline (reference sequence). CDR3 length: 14 residues. The V end lost 3 bases, the J end lost 2 bases, and 11 bases lay between the germline ends. The CDR3 here is CASSFRQAPYEQYF. The CDR3 coding sequence is TGTGCCAGCAGCTTCCGACAGGCCCCCTACGAGCAGTACTTC. Looking up the rest from reference TRBV13 and TRBJ2-7 gives the full variable domain: AAGVIQSPRHLIKEKRETATLKCYPIPRHDTVYWYQQGPGQDPQFLISFYEKMQSDKGSIPDRFSAQQFSDYHSELNMSSLELGDSALYFCASSFRQAPYEQYFGPGTRLTVT.

The chain recombines TRBV11-2 with TRBJ2-1; possibly TRBD1 for D (5 bases). The CDR3 is 17 residues long. Trimming removed 0 bases at V and 2 bases at J, with 14 bases between. CDR1 and CDR2 (germline): SGHAT, FQNNGV. CDR3 nucleotide sequence: TGTGCCAGCAGCTTAGACCCCCTAGGGGTCCCCTACAATGAGCAGTTCTTC. It specifies CASSLDPLGVPYNEQFF.

J is TRBJ2-3 and V is TRBV28, with 12 bases matching TRBD2. The CDR3 is made up of 16 amino acids. The germline V gene has CDR1 MDHEN and CDR2 SYDVKM. V gave up 6 bases and J gave up 3 bases; unmatched junction bases: 7. This CDR3 is CASSRLAGVGTDTQYF. For the CDR3, the DNA is TGTGCCAGCAGCAGACTAGCGGGAGTGGGGACAGATACGCAGTATTTT.

The sample holds one count of this clone. The chain combines TRBV27 with TRBJ2-3; 13 bases agree with TRBD2. V lost 8 bases and J lost 4; bases outside the gene matches: 6. The CDR3 has 15 amino acids. Germline V gene data show CDR1 as MNHEY and CDR2 as SMNVEV (reference sequence). The CDR3 DNA is TGTGCCAGCCGGACTAGCGGGAGCCCCTCAGATACGCAGTATTTT. It encodes CASRTSGSPSDTQYF.

The chain is built from TRBV9 and TRBJ2-1; D gene unclear. Germline V CDR1 and CDR2: SGDLS, YYNGEE. This CDR3 spans 15 amino acids. The V and J ends lost 0 bases and 6 bases respectively, with 13 bases between them. CDR3 region: CASSVEDLTSNEQFF. For the CDR3, the DNA is TGTGCCAGCAGCGTAGAAGACTTAACAAGCAATGAGCAGTTCTTC.

The V call is TRBV28, the J call TRBJ2-2; no definite D call. This CDR3 has 16 residues. Germline CDR1 is MDHEN and CDR2 is SYDVKM. V was shortened by 6 bases and J by 9 bases, with 23 bases between the two germline ends. CDR3 region: CASSSLGQESSRELFF. The CDR3, as DNA: TGTGCCAGCAGCTCTCTGGGCCAGGAATCCAGCCGGGAGCTGTTTTTT.

The CDR3 DNA reads as TGTGCCAGCAGCTTGAGTGGCTACGAGCAGTACTTC. It translates to CASSLSGYEQYF. J is TRBJ2-7 and V is TRBV7-9; D is unclear. Deletions cut 3 bases from V and 3 bases from J, with 6 bases between. The germline gives CDR1 SEHNR, CDR2 FQNEAQ (reference sequence). This CDR3 comprises 12 residues.

The chain uses TRBV14 and TRBJ1-1; D gene uncertain. Trimming took off 1 base at V and 4 bases at J, with 7 bases between the two ends. CDR3 length equals 13 residues. Germline V gene data show CDR1 as SGHDN and CDR2 as FVKESK. The DNA for the CDR3 is TGTGCCAGCAGCCAAGCCCCGGGCACTGAAGCTTTCTTT. Its protein is CASSQAPGTEAFF. Looking up the rest from reference TRBV14 and TRBJ1-1 gives the full variable domain: EAGVTQFPSHSVIEKGQTVTLRCDPISGHDNLYWYRRVMGKEIKFLLHFVKESKQDESGMPNNRFLAERTGGTYSTLKVQPAELEDSGVYFCASSQAPGTEAFFGQGTRLTVV.

V is TRBV28 and J is TRBJ2-3; 9 bases fit TRBD2. Trimming cost V 6 bases and J 6 bases; bases outside gene matches: 7. This CDR3 spans 14 amino acids. Germline values: CDR1 MDHEN, CDR2 SYDVKM. The CDR3 protein is CASSLGGGADTQYF. The CDR3 DNA follows: TGTGCCAGCAGCCTTGGCGGGGGGGCCGATACGCAGTATTTT.

This clone showed up just a few times. The V gene is TRBV5-1, the J gene TRBJ2-2, with D possibly being TRBD2 (5 bases). Germline values: CDR1 SGHRS, CDR2 YFSETQ. The V gene lost 4 bases and the J gene lost 2 bases, with 12 bases spanning the gap. This CDR3 contains 15 residues. The CDR3 DNA reads as TGCGCCAGCAGCAGGTGGGAGTCCAACACCGGGGAGCTGTTTTTT. Translated: CASSRWESNTGELFF.

This clone was seen more than once but under ten times. V and J are TRBV19 and TRBJ1-3, with 7 bases lining up with TRBD1. Germline V gene lookup returns CDR1 LNHDA and CDR2 SQIVND (reference sequence). The CDR3 has 15 residues. V lost 6 bases to trimming and J lost 2 bases; unmatched junction nucleotides: 7. The CDR3 DNA is TGTGCCAGTAGGACCTCCGGGACAGCTGGAAACACCATATATTTT. Translated: CASRTSGTAGNTIYF. Supplemented by reference TRBV19 and TRBJ1-3, the full variable domain reads DGGITQSPKYLFRKEGQNVTLSCEQNLNHDAMYWYRQDPGQGLRLIYYSQIVNDFQKGDIAEGYSVSREKKESFPLTVTSAQKNPTAFYLCASRTSGTAGNTIYFGEGSWLTVV.

The count of this clone is one. The chain couples TRBV10-3 to TRBJ2-2; TRBD2 matches 12 bases. This CDR3 contains 16 residues. Per the germline V gene, CDR1 is ENHRY and CDR2 is SYGVKD. Trimming at V came to 6 bases and at J to 0 bases, leaving 2 bases not matched to a gene. The DNA of the CDR3 is TGTGCCATCAGCCGGACTAGCGGGACGAACACCGGGGAGCTGTTTTTT. This sequence encodes CAISRTSGTNTGELFF.